The next 2 T cell receptor beta chains were all read from a single sample in a study of blood T cells in healthy people across ages. Then a second PCR, running about 6 to 11 cycles, was carried out with a sample-barcoded 5' primer and a J-beta primer mix. TCRdb used MiXCR to reprocess the 5' RACE reads, holding one entry per CDR3 protein. Of some 1.1 million distinct CDR3 sequences listed, 35% to 45% were seen once; the top ten hold approximately 14%. The sequencing sample was made of blood. All receptors derive from a man between 18 and 29 years old in good health.

There are a few counts of this clonotype. The rearrangement uses TRBV11-3 and TRBJ2-3; 7 bases match TRBD1. The CDR3 runs to 15 residues. V trimming: 1 base; J trimming: 3 bases; junction bases outside the gene matches: 4. Germline CDR1 reads SGHNT; CDR2 reads YENEEA. The CDR3 here is CASSLAGTETDTQYF. The CDR3 nucleotides are TGTGCCAGCAGCTTAGCCGGGACAGAAACAGATACGCAGTATTTT.

About this clonotype itself: A read error may be the cause here, since a much bigger clone is one base away. The chain couples TRBV5-5 to TRBJ2-1; D uncertain. The germline V gene encodes CDR1 SGHKS and CDR2 YYEKEE (reference sequence). This CDR3 has 14 amino acids. With 0 bases removed from V and 12 bases from J, the gap between germline ends came to 16 bases. The CDR3 loop is CASSLGLKIDGQFF. CDR3 DNA sequence: TGTGCCAGCAGCTTGGGGCTAAAGATTGATGGGCAGTTCTTC.